This T cell receptor beta chain was recovered during a study of neurological immune-mediated disorders. Findings of the study overall: No CDR3 amino acid sequences were shared by expanded clones across subjects, suggesting private repertoires in all groups. The multiple sclerosis repertoire cluster had no association with any clinical or MRI feature.

Using its own MiXCR run on the 5' RACE reads, TCRdb lists one record per CDR3 protein. The sample yields roughly 50,000 distinct CDR3 sequences, approximately 4.5% seen once. The unsorted libraries were produced from 2 million PBMCs held at -80 C. The CDR3 is made up of 15 amino acids. Germline V CDR1 and CDR2: DFQATT, SNEGSKA (reference sequence). Losses at the gene ends were 0 bases for V and 4 bases for J; bases not matched to a gene: 6. Of note for this clonotype: Its cognate antigen is unknown.

This chain uses TRBV20-1 with TRBJ2-3; 8 positions match TRBD2. Sequences were obtained from PBMCs. The clonotype was recovered from a woman aged 55-70 years with multiple sclerosis. CDR3 loop: CSARETSESADTQYF. CDR3 nucleotides: TGCAGTGCTAGAGAGACTAGCGAGAGCGCAGATACGCAGTATTTT.